What follows are 18 T cell receptor beta chains derived from one specimen sequenced in a study of T-cell reconstitution after alpha-beta-depleted transplantation in children. The TCRbeta library was prepared with unique molecular identifiers. Each CDR3 protein is one row after TCRdb ran MiXCR on the PCR reads. The repertoire holds almost 500,000 distinct CDR3 sequences, with approximately 10% as singletons. Sequenced here: PBMCs, sampled before TCRalphabeta/CD19-depleted stem cell transplant. Receptor source: a child aged 2-9 years with inherited bone marrow failure, due to receive a stem cell transplant.

This clonotype was counted only a few times. The genes are TRBV6-2 or TRBV6-3 and TRBJ2-1; 10 bases align to TRBD2. Germline V gives CDR1 MNHEY, CDR2 SVGEGT. The CDR3 extends over 15 amino acids. V lost 2 bases and J lost 10; bases outside the gene matches: 8. The CDR3 here is CASSYVGSGRDEQFF. The DNA for the CDR3 is TGTGCCAGCAGTTACGTAGGCAGCGGGAGGGACGAGCAGTTCTTC.

The rearrangement links TRBV6-2 or TRBV6-3 to TRBJ2-1; possibly TRBD1 for D (6 bases). The CDR3 loop spans 13 amino acids. V lost 5 bases and J 5 bases, leaving 10 bases between the germline ends. Germline lookup yields CDR1 MNHEY and CDR2 SVGEGT. The CDR3 coding sequence is TGTGCCAGCAGTCACAGGGTCCACAATGAGCAGTTCTTC. Amino acid sequence: CASSHRVHNEQFF.

The chain carries TRBV18 and TRBJ1-2, with 8 bases identical to TRBD1. CDR1 is KGHSH, CDR2 LQKENI, per germline. This CDR3 spans 13 amino acids. Trimming took 3 bases from V and 5 from J; bases not matched to a gene: 2. DNA of the CDR3: TGTGCCAGCTCACCGGGACAGGAGTATGGCTACACCTTC. Translated, it gives CASSPGQEYGYTF.

Note on this clonotype: Just one base apart from a much larger clone, this may be a read error. V is TRBV4-3 and J is TRBJ1-3, with D hard to call. In germline, CDR1 is LGHNA, CDR2 YSLEER. The CDR3 covers 16 residues. The CDR3 here is CASSPGSTGASSTINF. The CDR3 bases are TGCGCCAGCAGCCCCGGGTCAACGGGCGCCTCAAGCACCATAAATTTT.

This clonotype was found many times. The J gene is TRBJ2-2, the V gene TRBV20-1; tentatively, D is TRBD1 or TRBD2 (6 bases each). The germline gives CDR1 DFQATT, CDR2 SNEGSKA (reference sequence). The CDR3 contains 13 residues. Trimming removed 3 bases from V and 2 bases from J, with 7 bases in between. The CDR3 DNA is TGCAGTGCTAGGGGGGGCAACACCGGGGAGCTGTTTTTT. It yields the protein CSARGGNTGELFF.

The sample holds many counts of this clonotype. The rearrangement uses TRBV3-1 and TRBJ2-1, with D maybe TRBD2 (5 bases). The CDR3 sequence is 15 residues long. V lost 4 bases and J 0 bases, leaving 10 bases between the germline ends. CDR1 and CDR2 (germline): LGHDT, YNNKEL (reference sequence). CDR3 coding DNA: TGTGCCAGCAGCCTCCAGCGGCGCTCCTACAATGAGCAGTTCTTC. Its protein is CASSLQRRSYNEQFF.

This clonotype was counted at least ten times. The V call is TRBV11-2, the J call TRBJ2-7; D ambiguous. Deletions cut 5 bases from V and 0 bases from J, with 17 bases between. In germline, CDR1 is SGHAT, CDR2 FQNNGV. The CDR3 sequence is 16 residues long. DNA of the CDR3: TGTGCCAGCAGCCCAGTAAAGACTGGCTACTCCTACGAGCAGTACTTC. It codes for CASSPVKTGYSYEQYF.

This clonotype has a count of ten or more. V is TRBV4-1 and J is TRBJ2-3; D unclear. Germline CDR1 MGHRA, CDR2 YSYEKL. The CDR3 contains 14 residues. With 3 bases removed from V and 3 bases from J, the gap between germline ends came to 10 bases. The CDR3 loop is CASSHDPSTDTQYF. CDR3 sequence (DNA): TGCGCCAGCAGCCACGACCCATCGACAGATACGCAGTATTTT.

The chain joins TRBV7-6 to TRBJ2-1; D might be TRBD2 (7 bases). CDR3 size: 15 residues. V was pared by 5 bases and J by 5 bases, with 16 bases between. The germline V gene has CDR1 SGHVS and CDR2 FNYEAQ. In nucleotides, the CDR3 is TGTGCCAGCAGCCCCCGGCGGGGGCTCGACAATGAGCAGTTCTTC. This gives the protein CASSPRRGLDNEQFF. Together with reference TRBV7-6 and TRBJ2-1, the CDR3 gives the full variable domain: GAGVSQSPRYKVTKRGQDVALRCDPISGHVSLYWYRQALGQGPEFLTYFNYEAQQDKSGLPNDRFSAERPEGSISTLTIQRTEQRDSAMYRCASSPRRGLDNEQFFGPGTRLTVL.

As concerns this clonotype: A much bigger clone sits one base away, suggesting this may be a read error. This chain connects TRBV7-8 to TRBJ2-2; D assignment may be TRBD1 or TRBD2 (5 bases each). The CDR3 extends over 15 amino acids. Trimming removed 9 bases at V and 1 base at J, with 15 bases between. The germline V gene encodes CDR1 SGHVS and CDR2 FQNEAQ. The CDR3 here is CARSYLGVNTGELFF. In DNA, the CDR3 is TGTGCCAGAAGTTACCTGGGGGTGAACACCGGGGAGCTGTTTTTT.

This clonotype has ten or more counts. The J gene is TRBJ2-1, the V gene TRBV5-1; D is perhaps TRBD1 (6 bases). Germline loops: CDR1 SGHRS, CDR2 YFSETQ. Trimming stripped 0 bases from V and 0 bases from J, with 13 bases between. The CDR3 covers 17 residues. The CDR3 sequence is CASSLDYRESSYNEQFF. In nucleotides, the CDR3 is TGCGCCAGCAGCTTGGACTACAGGGAGAGCTCCTACAATGAGCAGTTCTTC.

This chain uses TRBV10-2 with TRBJ1-2; the D gene is possibly TRBD1 (5 bases). In germline, CDR1 is WSHSY, CDR2 SAAADI. V was shortened by 8 bases and J by 4 bases, with 14 bases between the two germline ends. CDR3 length: 13 residues. CDR3 residues: CASGENGGYGYTF. CDR3 coding DNA: TGCGCCAGCGGGGAAAACGGGGGCTATGGCTACACCTTC.

This clonotype was seen more than once but under ten times. The rearrangement links TRBV23-1 to TRBJ2-7; 8 bases line up with TRBD1. TRBV23-1 is sorted into the ORF group, with uncertain function. The CDR3 runs to 12 residues. J gave up 5 bases and V 10 bases, and 7 bases lay outside the gene matches. CDR3 nucleotide sequence: TGCGCCAACCCACAGGGGGTCAACGAGCAGTACTTC. It encodes CANPQGVNEQYF.

This clonotype came up many times. The chain links TRBV11-2 to TRBJ2-7; D is tentatively TRBD1 or TRBD2 (5 bases each). CDR3 size: 12 residues. Germline CDR1 reads SGHAT; CDR2 reads FQNNGV. The V end was cut by 6 bases, the J end by 2 bases, with 8 bases between. The CDR3 loop reads CASRRGTYEQYF. The CDR3 DNA reads as TGTGCCAGCAGACGGGGCACCTACGAGCAGTACTTC.

This clonotype has ten or more counts. This sequence joins TRBV28 and TRBJ2-5, with 7 nucleotides matching TRBD2. Germline V gene lookup returns CDR1 MDHEN and CDR2 SYDVKM. The CDR3 sequence is 16 residues long. V shed 3 bases, J shed 2 bases, and the junction held 9 bases outside the gene matches. The CDR3 spells CASSLGGNNFQETQYF. DNA for the CDR3: TGTGCCAGCAGTTTGGGAGGGAACAACTTTCAAGAGACCCAGTACTTC.

This clonotype was observed a few times. The J gene is TRBJ2-7, the V gene TRBV4-1; D unresolved. Germline V gene sequence: CDR1 MGHRA, CDR2 YSYEKL. The CDR3 loop spans 15 amino acids. V lost 0 bases to trimming and J lost 7 bases, with 16 bases between them. The CDR3 sequence is CASSQDDVYGREQYF. In nucleotides, the CDR3 is TGCGCCAGCAGCCAAGACGACGTGTACGGGCGGGAGCAGTACTTC.

This clonotype was seen many times. The V call is TRBV19, the J call TRBJ2-1, with D perhaps TRBD2 (5 bases). This CDR3 contains 11 residues. V lost 1 base to trimming and J lost 12 bases, with 7 bases between them. Germline assignment: CDR1 LNHDA and CDR2 SQIVND (reference sequence). This chain's CDR3 is CASSIGERQFF. In DNA form, the CDR3 reads TGTGCCAGTAGTATAGGGGAGCGGCAGTTCTTC. The variable domain in full, with the rest retrieved from reference TRBV19 and TRBJ2-1, is DGGITQSPKYLFRKEGQNVTLSCEQNLNHDAMYWYRQDPGQGLRLIYYSQIVNDFQKGDIAEGYSVSREKKESFPLTVTSAQKNPTAFYLCASSIGERQFFGPGTRLTVL.

To note about this clonotype: Just one base apart from a much larger clone, this may be a read error. This rearrangement joins TRBV7-9 to TRBJ2-4, with TRBD2 matching over 11 bases. The CDR3 spans 17 residues. From germline, CDR1 is SEHNR and CDR2 FQNEAQ (reference sequence). This CDR3 is CASSGTSGNLAKNILYF. In DNA, the CDR3 is TGTGCCAGCAGCGGGACTAGCGGCAACCTAGCCAAAAACATTCTGTACTTC.